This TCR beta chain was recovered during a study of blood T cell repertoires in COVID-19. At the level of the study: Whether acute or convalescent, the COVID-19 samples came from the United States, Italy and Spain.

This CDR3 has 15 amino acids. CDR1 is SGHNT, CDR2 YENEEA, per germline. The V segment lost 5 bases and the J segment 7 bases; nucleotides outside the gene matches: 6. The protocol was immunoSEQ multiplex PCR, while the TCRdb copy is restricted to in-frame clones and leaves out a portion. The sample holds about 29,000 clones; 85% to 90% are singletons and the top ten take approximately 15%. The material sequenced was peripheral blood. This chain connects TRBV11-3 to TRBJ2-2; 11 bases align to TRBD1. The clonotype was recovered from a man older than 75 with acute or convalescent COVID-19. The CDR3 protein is CASSRTGGAYGELFF. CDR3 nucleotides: TGTGCCAGCAGCCGGACAGGGGGCGCGTACGGGGAGCTGTTTTTT.